This TCR beta chain was captured in a study of blood T cell repertoires in COVID-19. The CDR3 spans 16 residues. CDR1 and CDR2 from the germline V gene are WNHNN and SYGVQD (reference sequence). The V segment lost 0 bases and the J segment 5 bases; nucleotides outside the gene matches: 7. In the original processing: Reference gene primer amplification gave estimated nucleated cell counts. Generated by immunoSEQ multiplex PCR, the TCRdb table keeps only in-frame clones and is missing some. That table is the source of V, J and clone size, and D and trimming were worked out from the DNA. The sample holds under 300,000 clones, roughly nine tenths seen once.

The clonotype was recovered from a woman aged 40 to 49 who had recovered from COVID-19. Sequencing input: peripheral blood. This chain joins TRBV10-1 and TRBJ2-5, with TRBD2 matching 9 bases. The DNA for the CDR3 is TGCGCCAGCAGTGAGTCTCCAGCGGGGGGCCGGGAGACCCAGTACTTC. Its protein product is CASSESPAGGRETQYF.